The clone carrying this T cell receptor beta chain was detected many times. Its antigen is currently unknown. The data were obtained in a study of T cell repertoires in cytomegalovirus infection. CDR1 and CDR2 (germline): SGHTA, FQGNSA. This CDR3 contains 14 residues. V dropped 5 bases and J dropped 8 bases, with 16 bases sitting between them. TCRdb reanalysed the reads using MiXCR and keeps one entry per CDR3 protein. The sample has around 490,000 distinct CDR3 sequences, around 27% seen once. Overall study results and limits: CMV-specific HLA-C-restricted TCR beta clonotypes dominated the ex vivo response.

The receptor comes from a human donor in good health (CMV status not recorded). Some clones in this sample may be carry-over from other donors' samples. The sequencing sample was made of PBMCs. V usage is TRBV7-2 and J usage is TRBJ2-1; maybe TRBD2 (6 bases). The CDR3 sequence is CASSTRLLAYEQFF. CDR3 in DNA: TGTGCCAGCAGCACTCGATTACTAGCTTATGAGCAGTTCTTC.